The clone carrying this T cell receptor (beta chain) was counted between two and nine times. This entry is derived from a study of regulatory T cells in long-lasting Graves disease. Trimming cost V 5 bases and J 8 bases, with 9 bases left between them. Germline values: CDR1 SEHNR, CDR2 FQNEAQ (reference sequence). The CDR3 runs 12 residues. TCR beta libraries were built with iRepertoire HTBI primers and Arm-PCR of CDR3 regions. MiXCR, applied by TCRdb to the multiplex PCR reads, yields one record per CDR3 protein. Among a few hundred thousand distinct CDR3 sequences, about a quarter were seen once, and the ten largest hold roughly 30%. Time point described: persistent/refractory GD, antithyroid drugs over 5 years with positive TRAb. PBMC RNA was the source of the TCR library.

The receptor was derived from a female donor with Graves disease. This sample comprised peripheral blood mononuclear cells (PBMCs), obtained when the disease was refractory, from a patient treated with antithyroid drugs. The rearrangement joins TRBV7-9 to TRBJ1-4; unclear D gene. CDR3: CASSLHGEKLFF. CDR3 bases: TGTGCCAGCAGCCTGCACGGGGAAAAACTGTTTTTT.